These 27 T cell receptor beta chains came from one sample sequenced in a study of blood T cell repertoires in COVID-19. The assay was immunoSEQ multiplex PCR, and TCRdb's table has in-frame clones only and misses some. This repertoire shows about 250,000 clones, approximately 86% found once; its top ten account for over 1.3%. Sequenced: peripheral blood. Every receptor here comes from a man aged 80 or over with acute or convalescent COVID-19.

This clone was found many times. This rearrangement joins TRBV19 to TRBJ1-4, with a possible D match to TRBD1 (5 bases). With 10 bases removed from V and 0 bases from J, the gap between germline ends came to 15 bases. Per germline, CDR1 LNHDA and CDR2 SQIVND (reference sequence). The CDR3 extends over 15 amino acids. The CDR3 spells CATRGGMATNEKLFF. In DNA form, the CDR3 reads TGTGCCACCCGGGGGGGGATGGCAACTAATGAAAAACTGTTTTTT.

The chain combines TRBV5-1 with TRBJ2-7; D is unresolved. Germline V gene sequence: CDR1 SGHRS, CDR2 YFSETQ. CDR3 length: 14 residues. V was cut by 4 bases and J by 1 base, with 12 bases left in between. CDR3: CASSGHLDSYEQYF. CDR3 in DNA: TGCGCCAGCAGCGGGCACCTCGATTCCTACGAGCAGTACTTC. Variable domain in full (rest from reference TRBV5-1 and TRBJ2-7): KAGVTQTPRYLIKTRGQQVTLSCSPISGHRSVSWYQQTPGQGLQFLFEYFSETQRNKGNFPGRFSGRQFSNSRSEMNVSTLELGDSALYLCASSGHLDSYEQYFGPGTRLTVT.

The chain couples TRBV11-2 to TRBJ1-4; 8 positions match TRBD1. The CDR3 spans 15 residues. Germline V CDR1 and CDR2: SGHAT, FQNNGV. Trimming removed 0 bases from V and 6 bases from J; junction bases left unmatched: 3. In DNA form, the CDR3 reads TGTGCCAGCAGCTTAGACAGGGGGCGGGATGAAAAACTGTTTTTT. It is translated as CASSLDRGRDEKLFF.

J is TRBJ2-7 and V is TRBV5-1; 9 bases are shared with TRBD1. Trimming removed 2 bases from V and 6 bases from J; junction bases left unmatched: 6. Germline V CDR1 and CDR2: SGHRS, YFSETQ. CDR3 length equals 14 residues. The CDR3: CASSLSGQGREQYF. Written as DNA, the CDR3 is TGCGCCAGCAGCTTATCAGGACAGGGGCGCGAGCAGTACTTC.

The chain combines TRBV3-1 (or the pseudogene TRBV3-2) with TRBJ1-2, with 8 bases lining up with TRBD1. Germline V gene data show CDR1 as LGHDT and CDR2 as YNNKEL (reference sequence). V lost 2 bases and J lost 7; bases outside the gene matches: 9. The CDR3 covers 15 residues. CDR3 nucleotides: TGTGCCAGCAGCCAACCTGGCCAGGGGGCCTTTGGCTACACCTTC. Amino acid sequence: CASSQPGQGAFGYTF.

The V and J genes are TRBV7-2 and TRBJ2-7; TRBD1 agrees at 9 bases. In germline, CDR1 is SGHTA, CDR2 FQGNSA. The CDR3 is 15 residues long. With 1 base clipped from V and 2 bases from J, the junction kept 3 bases outside the gene matches. This chain's CDR3 is CASSLEGQGPYEQYF. CDR3 sequence (DNA): TGTGCCAGCAGCTTAGAGGGACAGGGTCCCTACGAGCAGTACTTC.

The chain recombines TRBV28 with TRBJ1-4; D may be TRBD1 (5 bases). Germline CDR1 reads MDHEN; CDR2 reads SYDVKM. The V end was cut by 6 bases, the J end by 8 bases, with 16 bases between. This CDR3 has 14 residues. In nucleotides, the CDR3 is TGTGCCAGCAGGGGGGGGAATGGTCTCGAAAAACTGTTTTTT. Translated, it gives CASRGGNGLEKLFF.

The genes are TRBV7-8 and TRBJ1-2; maybe TRBD1 (5 bases). The CDR3 extends over 14 amino acids. Trimming took off 3 bases at V and 1 base at J, with 9 bases between the two ends. Germline assignment: CDR1 SGHVS and CDR2 FQNEAQ. This CDR3 is CASSLQTVNYGYTF. CDR3 DNA sequence: TGTGCCAGCAGCTTGCAGACAGTTAACTATGGCTACACCTTC.

The chain uses TRBV7-9 and TRBJ2-1; unclear D gene. This CDR3 region has 12 residues. Trimming shortened V by 6 bases and J by 2 bases, and 5 bases separated the two germline ends. In germline, CDR1 is SEHNR, CDR2 FQNEAQ (reference sequence). The CDR3 protein is CASSQTYNEQFF. DNA for the CDR3: TGTGCCAGCAGTCAAACCTACAATGAGCAGTTCTTC.

This chain uses TRBV9 with TRBJ1-6; 10 bases map to TRBD1. The CDR3 is 16 amino acids. Trimming cost V 3 bases and J 7 bases; bases outside gene matches: 7. CDR1 is SGDLS, CDR2 YYNGEE, per germline. CDR3 coding DNA: TGTGCCAGCAGCGCCGACAGGGGGCGAAGAAATTCACCCCTCCACTTT. As protein: CASSADRGRRNSPLHF.

V is TRBV6-2 or TRBV6-3 and J is TRBJ2-7, with D perhaps TRBD2 (6 bases). The length of the CDR3 is 15 residues. V lost 2 bases to trimming and J lost 0 bases, with 11 bases between them. In germline, CDR1 is MNHEY, CDR2 SVGEGT. CDR3 coding DNA: TGTGCCAGCAGTTACGACGCGGGAAGCTCCTACGAGCAGTACTTC. This gives the protein CASSYDAGSSYEQYF.

As regards this clone: Other nucleotide sequences in the sample specify the same CDR3. The chain carries TRBV7-2 and TRBJ2-5, with TRBD1 as a possible D gene (5 bases). The CDR3 is 12 residues long. The germline V gene encodes CDR1 SGHTA and CDR2 FQGNSA. Trimming shortened V by 3 bases and J by 5 bases, and 7 bases separated the two germline ends. In nucleotides, the CDR3 is TGTGCCAGCAGCTTTGCAGGGGAGACCCAGTACTTC. Its translation is CASSFAGETQYF.

The chain links TRBV9 to TRBJ1-1; D ambiguous. With 4 bases removed from V and 3 bases from J, the gap between germline ends came to 13 bases. This CDR3 spans 14 amino acids. Germline CDR1 and CDR2: SGDLS and YYNGEE. The CDR3 protein is CASSTGHVDTEAFF. CDR3 bases: TGTGCCAGCAGCACCGGTCATGTGGACACTGAAGCTTTCTTT.

The chain recombines TRBV27 with TRBJ2-1; 10 bases are shared with TRBD1. V lost 9 bases, J lost 9 bases, and 20 bases stayed unmatched. Germline V gene sequence: CDR1 MNHEY, CDR2 SMNVEV (reference sequence). The CDR3 loop spans 17 amino acids. As DNA, the CDR3 is TGTGCCAGTCGGTGGGGACAGGGGAATATAGGTGTCAGTGAGCAGTTCTTC. This gives the protein CASRWGQGNIGVSEQFF.

The CDR3 reads CASSLAGGDSYEQYF. The CDR3 DNA reads TGTGCCAGCAGCTTAGCAGGGGGCGACTCCTACGAGCAGTACTTC. The V gene is TRBV7-9, the J gene TRBJ2-7, with 7 bases that match TRBD1. Germline trimming cut 0 bases from V and 0 bases from J; bases unmatched to any gene: 2. Germline loops: CDR1 SEHNR, CDR2 FQNEAQ (reference sequence). This CDR3 contains 15 residues.

This clone was counted a few times. V gene TRBV6-2 or TRBV6-3 combines with J gene TRBJ1-5; the D gene is possibly TRBD1 (5 bases). CDR3 length: 18 amino acids. Germline CDR1 and CDR2: MNHEY and SVGEGT. V was cut by 2 bases and J by 4 bases, with 21 bases left in between. Written as DNA, the CDR3 is TGTGCCAGCAGTTACCCGAGGGGCGGGGTGACGAAAAATCAGCCCCAGCATTTT. It yields the protein CASSYPRGGVTKNQPQHF.

The V call is TRBV4-1, the J call TRBJ2-3; tentative D call: TRBD1 (6 bases). The germline V gene encodes CDR1 MGHRA and CDR2 YSYEKL. This CDR3 region has 19 residues. V was trimmed by 0 bases and J by 4 bases, leaving 23 bases between them. Written as DNA, the CDR3 is TGCGCCAGCAGCCAAGATTCCCCCGACAGGACCTTGCACTCAGATACGCAGTATTTT. This encodes CASSQDSPDRTLHSDTQYF.

The J gene is TRBJ2-2, the V gene TRBV7-2, with 8 bases identical to TRBD1. Trimming cost V 0 bases and J 12 bases; bases outside gene matches: 9. The CDR3 extends over 15 amino acids. CDR1 and CDR2 (germline): SGHTA, FQGNSA. This chain's CDR3 is CASSLALAAGGQLFF. DNA of the CDR3: TGTGCCAGCAGCTTAGCCTTAGCGGCAGGGGGCCAGCTGTTTTTT.

The rearrangement uses TRBV2 and TRBJ1-5, with TRBD1 matching over 9 bases. V was pared by 7 bases and J by 1 base, with 5 bases of the junction left unmatched. The CDR3 covers 15 residues. Germline-derived CDR1 and CDR2 are SNHLY and FYNNEI. CDR3 in amino acids: CASKDRGVSNQPQHF. CDR3 sequence (DNA): TGTGCCAGCAAGGACAGGGGAGTAAGCAATCAGCCCCAGCATTTT. Full variable domain (missing parts from reference TRBV2 and TRBJ1-5): EPEVTQTPSHQVTQMGQEVILRCVPISNHLYFYWYRQILGQKVEFLVSFYNNEISEKSEIFDDQFSVERPDGSNFTLKIRSTKLEDSAMYFCASKDRGVSNQPQHFGDGTRLSIL.

The V and J genes are TRBV2 and TRBJ2-2; 7 bases align to TRBD1. Germline V lookup: CDR1 SNHLY, CDR2 FYNNEI. J lost 1 base, V lost 7 bases, and 6 bases had no gene match. CDR3 length equals 15 residues. The CDR3 region has the DNA TGTGCCAGCAATGAGGGGGCAATGAACACCGGGGAGCTGTTTTTT. Translated, it gives CASNEGAMNTGELFF.

The chain uses TRBV7-2 and TRBJ2-7; TRBD1 aligns across 7 bases. This CDR3 is 15 amino acids long. V gave up 1 base and J gave up 5 bases; unmatched junction bases: 8. Germline V gene data show CDR1 as SGHTA and CDR2 as FQGNSA. Here the CDR3 DNA reads TGTGCCAGCAGCTTAGAGCCAGGACAGGCTCACGAGCAGTACTTC. Translating it yields CASSLEPGQAHEQYF.

This rearrangement joins TRBV27 to TRBJ2-5, with 8 bases lining up with TRBD1. Germline trimming cut 2 bases from V and 1 base from J; bases unmatched to any gene: 9. The CDR3 runs 17 residues. Looked up from germline, CDR1 is MNHEY and CDR2 is SMNVEV (reference sequence). The CDR3: CASSLRSNRGTQETQYF. CDR3 sequence (DNA): TGTGCCAGCAGTTTAAGAAGTAACAGGGGGACCCAAGAGACCCAGTACTTC.

The V gene is TRBV19, the J gene TRBJ1-5; D perhaps matches TRBD1 (5 bases). Germline CDR1 reads LNHDA; CDR2 reads SQIVND (reference sequence). The CDR3 is 13 amino acids. The germline V and J ends were trimmed by 7 bases and 2 bases, with 9 bases remaining between them. The CDR3 DNA follows: TGTGCCAGTAATCAGGGTGGCAATCAGCCCCAGCATTTT. This encodes CASNQGGNQPQHF.

The rearrangement links TRBV28 to TRBJ2-5; 8 positions match TRBD1. The CDR3 sequence is 12 residues long. Germline values: CDR1 MDHEN, CDR2 SYDVKM. V dropped 7 bases and J dropped 7; count of bases not matched to a gene: 5. The CDR3 bases are TGTGCCAGCAAGGGACAGGTCGTGACCCAGTACTTC. Its protein is CASKGQVVTQYF.

In this sample, this clone turned up a few times. The genes are TRBV7-9 and TRBJ1-5; possible D gene TRBD1, 5 bases. V gave up 5 bases and J gave up 4 bases, with 9 bases separating them. There are 13 residues in the CDR3. The V gene's germline CDR1 is SEHNR and CDR2 FQNEAQ (reference sequence). Written as DNA, the CDR3 is TGTGCCAGCAGCCAACAGGCTAATCAGCCCCAGCATTTT. Its translation: CASSQQANQPQHF.

V usage is TRBV29-1 and J usage is TRBJ2-4; D gene ambiguous. Germline CDR1 and CDR2: SQVTM and ANQGSEA. Trimming took off 4 bases at V and 8 bases at J, with 12 bases between the two ends. The CDR3 loop spans 12 amino acids. Here the CDR3 DNA reads TGCAGCGTTGGGTTCCAGGTGGACATTCAGTACTTC. The encoded protein is CSVGFQVDIQYF.

The rearrangement uses TRBV5-6 and TRBJ1-1; a weak D match, TRBD1 (6 bases). The CDR3 consists of 12 residues. Germline-derived CDR1 and CDR2 are SGHDT and YYEEEE. V was clipped by 0 bases and J by 7 bases, with 7 bases between them. CDR3 in DNA: TGTGCCAGCAGCTTGGTAGGGGGTGAAGCTTTCTTT. This gives the protein CASSLVGGEAFF.